The 23 T cell receptor beta chains in this list originate from one sample, sequenced in a study of graft-versus-host responses after intestinal transplantation. Produced via immunoSEQ multiplex PCR; TCRdb's table is partial and in-frame only. The table records nearly 110,000 clones, around 90% of them present only once. These TCRs' antigens remain unknown. Specimen: unstimulated CD4+ T cells sorted from spleen or lymph node cells, collected before transplant. The receptors were sampled from a human donor who was the organ donor for an intestinal transplant.

The rearrangement links TRBV12-5 to TRBJ2-1, with D tentatively TRBD1 or TRBD2 (6 bases each). Germline CDR1 LGHNT, CDR2 FRNRAP. The CDR3 is 17 residues long. The germline V and J ends were trimmed by 2 bases and 6 bases, with 20 bases remaining between them. The DNA of the CDR3 is TGTGCTAGTGGTTTGCCCCGGGACACCTCGCGGGGCAATGAGCAGTTCTTC. The encoded protein is CASGLPRDTSRGNEQFF. The full variable domain, in which reference TRBV12-5 and TRBJ2-1 provide the parts outside the CDR3, is DARVTQTPRHKVTEMGQEVTMRCQPILGHNTVFWYRQTMMQGLELLAYFRNRAPLDDSGMPKDRFSAEMPDATLATLKIQPSEPRDSAVYFCASGLPRDTSRGNEQFFGPGTRLTVL.

The V gene is TRBV7-9, the J gene TRBJ2-7, with 7 bases aligning to TRBD2. Germline assignment: CDR1 SEHNR and CDR2 FQNEAQ (reference sequence). The CDR3 sequence is 11 residues long. With V trimmed by 8 bases and J by 3 bases, 1 base remained unmatched. The CDR3, as DNA: TGTGCCAGCGGGACTATCTACGAGCAGTACTTC. Amino acid sequence: CASGTIYEQYF.

This clone was picked up one time. Other DNA sequences from this sample encode an identical CDR3 as well. The chain is built from TRBV19 and TRBJ1-3; maybe TRBD1 (5 bases). Germline assignment: CDR1 LNHDA and CDR2 SQIVND (reference sequence). The CDR3 consists of 18 residues. Trimming shortened V by 2 bases and J by 0 bases, and 17 bases separated the two germline ends. CDR3 sequence reads: CASSIRGAGRSSGNTIYF. CDR3 coding DNA: TGTGCCAGTAGTATACGCGGGGCAGGACGCTCCTCTGGAAACACCATATATTTT.

The chain is built from TRBV5-1 and TRBJ2-7, with unresolved D. The CDR3 length is 15 residues. Germline values: CDR1 SGHRS, CDR2 YFSETQ. V shed 2 bases and J shed 3 bases, with 15 bases lying between them. The DNA of the CDR3 is TGCGCCAGCAGCTTAAGTGGGTCAAGAATCTACGAGCAGTACTTC. Encoded protein: CASSLSGSRIYEQYF.

CDR3 amino acids: CASSLSRGRRNTEAFF. In nucleotides, the CDR3 is TGTGCCAGCAGCTTGTCCAGGGGGCGCCGGAACACTGAAGCTTTCTTT. The chain couples TRBV11-3 to TRBJ1-1; the match to TRBD1 covers 8 bases. V lost 3 bases to trimming and J lost 1 base; unmatched junction nucleotides: 7. The CDR3 totals 16 residues. Germline CDR1 SGHNT, CDR2 YENEEA.

This clone was seen a single time. The chain recombines TRBV5-1 with TRBJ2-4; D assignment may be TRBD1 or TRBD2 (6 bases each). The CDR3 is made up of 15 amino acids. Trimming left V 4 bases short and J 7 bases short, with 18 bases between. The V gene's germline CDR1 is SGHRS and CDR2 YFSETQ. The DNA for the CDR3 is TGCGCCAGCAGCCCGGGACACCTTGGGGGGAACATTCAGTACTTC. Translation: CASSPGHLGGNIQYF.

As DNA, the CDR3 is TGCGCCAGCAGCTCCCTGGGGGGTCGGGATACGCAGTATTTT. Protein sequence: CASSSLGGRDTQYF. The chain recombines TRBV5-1 with TRBJ2-3; possible D gene TRBD2, 6 bases. The CDR3 has 14 residues. Germline-derived CDR1 and CDR2 are SGHRS and YFSETQ. The ends were cut back, 3 bases at V and 6 bases at J, with 14 bases in the middle. Using reference TRBV5-1 and TRBJ2-3 for the parts outside the CDR3, the full variable domain is KAGVTQTPRYLIKTRGQQVTLSCSPISGHRSVSWYQQTPGQGLQFLFEYFSETQRNKGNFPGRFSGRQFSNSRSEMNVSTLELGDSALYLCASSSLGGRDTQYFGPGTRLTVL.

The chain employs TRBV6-1 and TRBJ2-1; D possibly uses TRBD1 or TRBD2 (5 bases each). This CDR3 spans 11 amino acids. Germline V gives CDR1 MNHNS, CDR2 SASEGT. Trimming took off 5 bases at V and 11 bases at J, with 10 bases between the two ends. CDR3 protein: CASSWGSKQFF. CDR3 DNA: TGTGCCAGCAGTTGGGGGTCAAAGCAGTTCTTC.

The chain uses TRBV10-3 and TRBJ1-1; D remains ambiguous. Germline V CDR1 and CDR2: ENHRY, SYGVKD. Trimming shortened V by 10 bases and J by 0 bases, and 15 bases separated the two germline ends. The CDR3 runs to 14 residues. The CDR3: CATQDGIMNTEAFF. DNA for the CDR3: TGTGCCACCCAGGACGGAATTATGAACACTGAAGCTTTCTTT.

This rearrangement joins TRBV28 to TRBJ2-1, with a possible D match to TRBD2 (6 bases). Trimming stripped 2 bases from V and 13 bases from J, with 18 bases between. The CDR3 contains 14 residues. From germline, CDR1 is MDHEN and CDR2 SYDVKM. The CDR3 reads CASSLDPSVSPQFF. The CDR3, as DNA: TGTGCCAGCAGTTTAGATCCTAGCGTCTCCCCCCAGTTCTTC.

The chain couples TRBV10-2 to TRBJ1-2; D perhaps matches TRBD1 (5 bases). Trimming pared 7 bases from V and 0 bases from J, leaving 24 bases between. The CDR3 sequence is 18 residues long. Germline CDR1 WSHSY, CDR2 SAAADI. CDR3 bases: TGCGCCAGCACACAAGAAGCCGGGACCCCTGGAGCTAACTATGGCTACACCTTC. The encoded protein is CASTQEAGTPGANYGYTF.

This chain uses TRBV28 with TRBJ1-5; 10 bases fit TRBD1. The CDR3 is 15 amino acids. The germline V gene encodes CDR1 MDHEN and CDR2 SYDVKM. After removal of 3 bases from V and 7 bases from J, the junction contained 6 bases not matched to a gene. The chain's CDR3 is CASSLTGGIHQPQHF. The CDR3 DNA sequence: TGTGCCAGCAGTTTGACAGGGGGCATTCACCAGCCCCAGCATTTT.

The chain is built from TRBV18 and TRBJ2-1, with D maybe TRBD2 (5 bases). V was cut by 2 bases and J by 7 bases, with 9 bases left in between. CDR1 KGHSH and CDR2 LQKENI come from the germline V gene. There are 13 residues in the CDR3. For the CDR3, the DNA is TGTGCCAGCTCACCATCAGCGGCTAATGAGCAGTTCTTC. It yields the protein CASSPSAANEQFF.

The chain joins TRBV7-6 to TRBJ2-5; no definite D call. Between the trimmed V and J ends, which lost 5 bases and 1 base, there was a span of 5 bases. The CDR3 has 12 residues. Germline lookup yields CDR1 SGHVS and CDR2 FNYEAQ. CDR3 nucleotides: TGTGCCAGCAGCATGACCCAAGAGACCCAGTACTTC. Residues: CASSMTQETQYF.

The CDR3 reads CASSQVLGGSETQYF. CDR3 nucleotide sequence: TGCGCCAGCAGCCAAGTTTTGGGGGGCTCGGAGACCCAGTACTTC. The V gene is TRBV4-1, the J gene TRBJ2-5; D is tentatively TRBD1 or TRBD2 (6 bases each). V was clipped by 1 base and J by 5 bases, with 14 bases between them. The CDR3 consists of 15 residues. The V gene's germline CDR1 is MGHRA and CDR2 YSYEKL.

The gene calls are TRBV7-9 and TRBJ2-1; the match to TRBD2 covers 15 bases. Trimming cost V 4 bases and J 8 bases; bases outside gene matches: 6. Germline assignment: CDR1 SEHNR and CDR2 FQNEAQ (reference sequence). The CDR3 loop spans 16 amino acids. CDR3 protein: CASSSGLAGGLDEQFF. The CDR3 DNA is TGTGCCAGCAGCTCGGGACTAGCGGGAGGACTAGATGAGCAGTTCTTC.

This clone occurred a few times. The chain joins TRBV6-5 to TRBJ1-1; a weak D match, TRBD1 (5 bases). Germline V lookup: CDR1 MNHEY, CDR2 SVGAGI. Trimming pared 6 bases from V and 5 bases from J, leaving 19 bases between. The CDR3 has 15 amino acids. The CDR3 sequence is CASRGGRARETEAFF. DNA of the CDR3: TGTGCCAGCAGGGGGGGGAGGGCACGGGAGACTGAAGCTTTCTTT.

The chain couples TRBV19 to TRBJ2-1; 10 nucleotides match TRBD1. V was clipped by 5 bases and J by 4 bases; unmatched bases: 5. CDR1 LNHDA and CDR2 SQIVND come from the germline V gene (reference sequence). This CDR3 is 15 amino acids long. Here the CDR3 DNA reads TGTGCCAGTAGTGCCGGGACAGGGGTTTACAATGAGCAGTTCTTC. Translation: CASSAGTGVYNEQFF. Supplemented by reference TRBV19 and TRBJ2-1, the full variable domain reads DGGITQSPKYLFRKEGQNVTLSCEQNLNHDAMYWYRQDPGQGLRLIYYSQIVNDFQKGDIAEGYSVSREKKESFPLTVTSAQKNPTAFYLCASSAGTGVYNEQFFGPGTRLTVL.

The chain couples TRBV2 to TRBJ1-1; a possible D gene is TRBD1 (6 bases). With 6 bases removed from V and 1 base from J, the gap between germline ends came to 18 bases. The germline CDR1 and CDR2 sequences are SNHLY and FYNNEI. The CDR3 is made up of 16 amino acids. The CDR3, as DNA: TGTGCCAGCAGGGGTAGTCGTGGGACAACGAACACTGAAGCTTTCTTT. Amino acid sequence: CASRGSRGTTNTEAFF.

In nucleotides, the CDR3 is TGTGCCAGCAGTTTCTACACGATGAACACTGAAGCTTTCTTT. It translates to CASSFYTMNTEAFF. The chain is built from TRBV6-1 and TRBJ1-1; no clear D. Trimming pared 5 bases from V and 0 bases from J, leaving 10 bases between. The CDR3 spans 14 residues. The germline V gene encodes CDR1 MNHNS and CDR2 SASEGT.

This chain links TRBV30 with TRBJ2-1, with TRBD2 identical over 10 bases. J gave up 0 bases and V 1 base, and 6 bases lay outside the gene matches. The CDR3 loop spans 17 amino acids. Germline V gene lookup returns CDR1 GTSNPN and CDR2 SVGIG (reference sequence). The CDR3 is CAWSGTSGMSSYNEQFF. The CDR3 coding sequence is TGTGCCTGGAGTGGGACTAGCGGAATGAGCTCCTACAATGAGCAGTTCTTC.

The rearrangement joins TRBV7-2 to TRBJ1-1, with D tentatively TRBD1 (5 bases). Trimming pared 5 bases from V and 1 base from J, leaving 14 bases between. CDR3 length equals 15 residues. CDR1 is SGHTA and CDR2 is FQGNSA in the germline V gene. Written as DNA, the CDR3 is TGTGCCAGCAGCCTAAGACATGGGACGAACACTGAAGCTTTCTTT. This translates into CASSLRHGTNTEAFF. The full variable domain, with the rest looked up from reference TRBV7-2 and TRBJ1-1, is GAGVSQSPSNKVTEKGKDVELRCDPISGHTALYWYRQSLGQGLEFLIYFQGNSAPDKSGLPSDRFSAERTGGSVSTLTIQRTQQEDSAVYLCASSLRHGTNTEAFFGQGTRLTVV.

This clone has only a few counts. The chain couples TRBV5-1 to TRBJ2-7, with a tentative D call TRBD1 (6 bases). Trimming left V 4 bases short and J 0 bases short, with 8 bases between. Germline CDR1 reads SGHRS; CDR2 reads YFSETQ. The CDR3 has 13 residues. The CDR3 is CASSRDNSYEQYF. As DNA, the CDR3 is TGCGCCAGCAGCCGGGACAACTCCTACGAGCAGTACTTC.